These 5 T cell receptor beta chains came from one sample sequenced in a study of blood T cells in healthy people across ages. The authors ran a second PCR of 7 to 11 cycles using a sample-barcoded 5' primer and a J-beta primer mix. TCRdb itself ran the 5' RACE reads through MiXCR, one entry per CDR3 protein. The table has fewer than 950,000 distinct CDR3 sequences, approximately 35% seen once. The source material was blood. These receptors were taken from a man aged 18 to 29 in good health.

V is TRBV6-2 or TRBV6-3 and J is TRBJ2-7; 8 bases match TRBD1. V shed 6 bases and J 2 bases; nucleotides not matched to a gene: 3. This CDR3 contains 13 residues. Germline assignment: CDR1 MNHEY and CDR2 SVGEGT. CDR3 in DNA: TGTGCCAGCAGACTGACAGGGGCCTACGAGCAGTACTTC. It translates to CASRLTGAYEQYF.

CDR3 nucleotide sequence: TGTGCCAGCAGTTTAGAAAGGAGGACAGGGCAGGACACTGAAGCTTTCTTT. This gives the protein CASSLERRTGQDTEAFF. V is TRBV12-3 or TRBV12-4 and J is TRBJ1-1; TRBD1 matches 8 bases. The CDR3 extends over 17 amino acids. V gave up 1 base and J gave up 3 bases; unmatched junction bases: 10.

This clonotype was counted a few times. This chain connects TRBV7-2 to TRBJ1-4; 8 positions match TRBD1. J was trimmed by 5 bases and V by 0 bases; bases with no gene match: 2. Germline CDR1 is SGHTA and CDR2 is FQGNSA. This CDR3 region has 15 residues. In DNA, the CDR3 is TGTGCCAGCAGCTTAGCCCGGACAGGGAATGAAAAACTGTTTTTT. This sequence encodes CASSLARTGNEKLFF.

As concerns this clonotype: A much bigger clone sits one base away, suggesting this may be a read error. The V and J genes are TRBV7-3 and TRBJ2-4; D gene unclear. This CDR3 comprises 17 residues. V lost 1 base and J lost 13, with 26 bases in between. CDR1 and CDR2 from the germline V gene are SGHTA and FQGTGA. The CDR3 coding sequence is TGTGCCAGCAGCTTAAATCCTCCAGGATCAGCCCACAATGAGCAGTACTTC. Translated: CASSLNPPGSAHNEQYF.

CDR3 amino acids: CASSLRGANEKLFF. The CDR3 DNA reads as TGTGCCAGCAGTTTGAGGGGGGCTAATGAAAAACTGTTTTTT. The rearrangement uses TRBV12-3 or TRBV12-4 and TRBJ1-4; a possible D gene is TRBD1 (6 bases). The V end was cut by 3 bases, the J end by 3 bases, with 8 bases between. This CDR3 spans 14 amino acids.